This entry describes one TCR beta chain. As handled by the study authors: Cell counts per sample came from amplifying reference gene primers. Some clones are missing from TCRdb's copy, which holds only in-frame ones; the method was immunoSEQ multiplex PCR. V and J calls and clone size are as listed in that table; D and trimming were resolved from the DNA. This sample has hundreds of thousands of clones, with 83% found just once. The sample comes from a study of blood T cell repertoires in COVID-19. Study background: Some COVID-19 samples were acute and others convalescent; all came from the United States, Italy and Spain. The cDNA or gDNA used as material had been derived from T cells, B-cell-depleted T cells, or PBMCs.

The sequenced material came from peripheral blood. The receptor was isolated from a woman aged 50 to 60 with acute or convalescent COVID-19.

The CDR3 sequence: CAISESASGRALTQYF. For the CDR3, the DNA is TGTGCCATCAGTGAGTCGGCGAGCGGGAGGGCTCTTACGCAGTATTTT. The chain combines TRBV10-3 with TRBJ2-3; 10 bases line up with TRBD2. Trimming cost V 0 bases and J 8 bases; bases outside gene matches: 8. There are 16 residues in the CDR3. CDR1 and CDR2 from the germline V gene are ENHRY and SYGVKD.